This T cell receptor beta chain is from a study of CD8 T cells in Susac syndrome. The CDR3 loop spans 16 amino acids. Germline loops: CDR1 MGHRA, CDR2 YSYEKL. V lost 1 base to trimming and J lost 0 bases; unmatched junction nucleotides: 4. TCR beta sequencing covered blood CD8+ and CD4+ T cells. Reverse transcription of 0.5 to 1 ug RNA was carried out with random hexamers. Amplification of TCR beta CDR3 by immunoSEQ multiplex PCR spanned 54 Vbeta and 13 Jbeta. A single record per CDR3 protein comes from TCRdb applying MiXCR to the immunoSEQ multiplex PCR reads. The table has some 140,000 distinct CDR3 sequences, around 93% seen once.

This TCR derives from a human donor with Susac syndrome. The gene calls are TRBV4-1 and TRBJ2-7, with TRBD1 matching over 9 bases. The source material was CD8+ T cells from PBMCs. Written as DNA, the CDR3 is TGCGCCAGCAGCCAAGGGTGGGACAGGGACTCCTACGAGCAGTACTTC. This translates into CASSQGWDRDSYEQYF.